These T cell receptor beta chains were read from a single sample in a study of OX40 agonist ivuxolimab in advanced cancers. This table comes from immunoSEQ multiplex PCR, and its TCRdb copy is limited to in-frame clones, with some not included. This table has 10,000 to 14,000 clones, about 82% appearing once. The sequences come from CD4+ or CD8+ T cells sorted from blood, collected in a trial of the OX40 agonist ivuxolimab. These receptors all come from an adult with an advanced solid tumor such as melanoma, head and neck, liver or kidney cancer. The CDR3 runs from the conserved cysteine through the conserved F or W.

TRBJ2-1,TRBV27,CASSRDLNEQFF
TRBJ1-1,TRBV30,CAHIRVEAFF
TRBJ2-1,TRBV2,CAWWADNEQFF
TRBJ2-7,TRBV27,CASSITGTGSEQYF
TRBJ2-6,TRBV29-1,CSVQGISGANVLTF
TRBJ2-7,TRBV5-8,CASSFGKAGPKGGHEQYF
TRBJ2-1,TRBV19,CASGGRRSSYNEQFF
TRBJ1-1,TRBV11-3,CASSLSPGANTGAFF
TRBJ1-5,TRBV11-3,CASSLGGGSNQPQHF
TRBJ2-3,TRBV19,CASSDFPRPTAGSTDTQYF
TRBJ1-1,TRBV6-5,CASSSTGNTEAFF
TRBJ2-1,TRBV11-3,CASSSRDREDEQFF
TRBJ1-3,TRBV13,CASSFTGLGNTIYF
TRBJ1-2,TRBV11-2,CASSLGAGKVYGYTF
TRBJ2-1,TRBV6-6,CASSSNEQFF
TRBJ2-3,TRBV9,CASSEGLAGVGTDTQYF
TRBJ2-1,TRBV12-5,CASGDNEQFF
TRBJ2-1,TRBV11-3,CASSLGRFNEQFF
TRBJ2-3,TRBV5-1,CASSSGQGLFTDTQYF
TRBJ2-7,TRBV7-6,CASSLSAASSYEQYF
TRBJ2-7,TRBV4-3,CASSQSGTSGEYEQYF
TRBJ2-2,TRBV2,CASSELGGELFF
TRBJ2-1,TRBV21-1,CASSLAGDNEQFF
TRBJ2-3,TRBV7-6,CASSLSTDTQYF
TRBJ2-7,TRBV5-8,CASSPGAWQYF
TRBJ2-3,TRBV7-9,CASSSTDTQYF
TRBJ1-1,TRBV9,CASSVGGLTEAFF
TRBJ2-1,TRBV13,CASSSQGGAFYNEQFF
TRBJ2-3,TRBV27,CASKGQLRDPWMQYF
TRBJ2-7,TRBV28,CASSSNYEQYF
TRBJ2-7,TRBV7-8,CASSPFPGQGYEQYF
TRBJ2-1,TRBV27,CASSLEVWTGTSEQFF
TRBJ2-7,TRBV6-5,CASSYQANYEQYF
TRBJ2-7,TRBV6-5,CASSYSFRSYEQYF
TRBJ2-4,TRBV27,CASSPGAIAKNIQYF
TRBJ1-1,TRBV19,CASSIALGTEAFF
TRBJ2-5,TRBV11-2,CASSLVSISGTQYF